This T cell receptor (beta chain) appears in the sequencing data of a study of blood T cells in healthy people across ages (dated by TCRdb to between 2014 and 2017). With regard to the full study: In model experiments, roughly one uniquely barcoded TCR beta cDNA molecule per two T cells was captured by template switching. Age-related changes in TCR beta repertoire diversity were measured in the study by deep sequencing normalized with unique cDNA molecular identifiers. Four age groups were formed from the donors: young (average roughly 16 years), middle-aged (roughly 38), aged (62) and long-lived (around 80). Donors of different ages were randomly distributed across sequencing lanes to avoid experimental bias. The study analyzed two additional independent replicas of 1 million unique cDNA reads from the same blood draw for two donors, one aged 18 to 29 and one aged 80 or older. The study at large found these results: The CMV infection status of donors was not known, potentially confounding age-related changes in expanded clonotypes. Observed TCR beta diversity per million T cells fell roughly linearly with age, and a significant reduction was already apparent by age about 43. Total diversity estimates from one million sequenced T cells were considered lower bounds and underestimates. Compared with the aged group, more naive CD4+ T cells, fewer expanded clones and increased TCR diversity were shown by the long-lived group, suggesting age selection. There was a strong correlation between observed TCR beta diversity and the percentage of naive T cells measured by flow cytometry. Bulk unsorted PBMC profiling prevented conclusive comparison of naive and antigen-experienced compartments.

This clonotype occurred many times. This clone's antigen is unknown. Base quality data are lacking; no much larger clone is found one base away. To prepare the library, 5' RACE was applied. Sequencing used an Illumina HiSeq 2500. A second PCR of roughly 6 to 12 cycles was performed with a sample-barcoded 5' primer and a J-beta primer mix. A unique molecular identifier was introduced onto each TCR beta cDNA molecule by a template-switch 5' adaptor carrying 12 random nucleotides. Each sample yielded at least 2.5 million CDR3-containing paired-end reads. The Mint cDNA synthesis kit, primed by a TRBC-specific oligonucleotide, was used to synthesize first-strand cDNA from all RNA. All cDNA was treated with uracil-DNA glycosylase and then went through a first 18-cycle PCR with the universal primers M1SS and BC2_uni_R. In the paper's pipeline: Normalization of each sample was performed by random selection of 1 million high-quality reads, each carrying a distinct molecular identifier. Instead of being binned into consensus sequences, reads with shared molecular identifiers were discarded. MiTCR, set to a Q25 quality threshold and the strictest error-elimination algorithm, was used for CDR3 identification, clonotype clustering and error correction. Lower-bound total TCR beta diversity was estimated with a nonparametric unseen species model using Euler transformation. TCRdb's own reprocessing of the public reads used fastp at Q25 and MiXCR and kept productive beta chains. Rows with a matching CDR3 protein are joined into one entry that keeps the most common DNA and genes. TCRdb, not the authors, supplied the V and J calls. Here the sample has under 1,000,000 distinct CDR3 sequences; about 47% occur a single time. The ten largest clones capture about a sixth of the sample.

Taken from cysteine to phenylalanine, the CDR3 has 14 residues. The retained sequence is limited to the CDR3, 42 bases, with the frame set at the first base. CDR1 and CDR2 were assigned from the germline V gene as MDHEN and SYDVKM. V lost 1 base and J lost 5 bases, and the count of bases not matched to a germline gene is 4. Systemically healthy Caucasian individuals from Russia, 35 to 50 in total and aged roughly 6 to 100 years, were included as donors. Each donor gave ten milliliters of peripheral blood, collected into EDTA-treated Vacutainer tubes. Ficoll-Paque density-gradient centrifugation was used to isolate PBMCs, with at least 6 million obtained per sample. Trizol reagent was used to extract total RNA from PBMCs, with at least 6 micrograms per sample. For every donor, flow cytometry on a PBMC aliquot measured the percentage of naive CD45RAhigh/CD27high T cells.

The clonotype was recovered from a man aged 80 or over in good health. In this chain, TRBV28 is recombined with TRBJ2-5, with 7 bases in between that match TRBD2. The source material was blood. The CDR3 amino acid sequence is: CASSLSPREETQYF. The DNA sequence is as follows: TGTGCCAGCAGTTTATCCCCGCGGGAGGAGACCCAGTACTTC.